These T cell receptor beta chains were read from a single sample in a study of cytomegalovirus exposure and HLA in healthy donors. TCRdb keeps only in-frame clones here, not all; method: immunoSEQ multiplex PCR. The sample lists 130,000 or so clones, approximately 74% seen once, with roughly 7% in the top ten. The sequenced sample was PBMCs. All receptors derive from a male donor in good health and CMV-seronegative. Each CDR3 is given with its conserved first and last residue. D genes are given only for firm matches. The size of a clone is reported for some rows only, either as once, few or many, or as a class for expanded clones.

v_call: TRBV7-8
j_call: TRBJ2-7
d_call: TRBD1
clone_size: -
cdr3_nt: TGTGCCAGCAGCTGGAGAGGGACAGGGGAAAACGAGCAGTACTTC
cdr3_aa: CASSWRGTGENEQYF

v_call: TRBV7-6
j_call: TRBJ2-7
d_call: -
clone_size: -
cdr3_nt: TGTGCCAGCAGCTCCAGGTGGCGGGACAGCAAAAACCGGCCCTACGAGCAGTACTTC
cdr3_aa: CASSSRWRDSKNRPYEQYF

v_call: TRBV5-4
j_call: TRBJ2-7
d_call: -
clone_size: -
cdr3_nt: TGTGCCAGCAGCAAGACCCCCAGGGTACACGAGCAGTACTTC
cdr3_aa: CASSKTPRVHEQYF

v_call: TRBV5-1
j_call: TRBJ1-1
d_call: TRBD1
clone_size: -
cdr3_nt: TGCGCCAGCAGCTTTAGACAGGGGGGGATTAACACTGAAGCTTTCTTT
cdr3_aa: CASSFRQGGINTEAFF

v_call: TRBV4-2
j_call: TRBJ2-3
d_call: -
clone_size: -
cdr3_nt: TGTGCCAGCAGCCGGTCCGTTATGGAGACCGACACAGATACGCAGTATTTT
cdr3_aa: CASSRSVMETDTDTQYF

v_call: TRBV29-1
j_call: TRBJ2-7
d_call: TRBD2
clone_size: -
cdr3_nt: TGCAGCGCCCAGGGGGGACTAGCGTACTACGAGCAGTACTTC
cdr3_aa: CSAQGGLAYYEQYF

v_call: TRBV7-9
j_call: TRBJ1-4
d_call: TRBD1
clone_size: once
cdr3_nt: TGTGCCAGCAGCTTAGGGTCAGGGGGGATCTCAACTAATGAAAAACTGTTTTTT
cdr3_aa: CASSLGSGGISTNEKLFF

v_call: TRBV5-1
j_call: TRBJ2-2
d_call: -
clone_size: -
cdr3_nt: TGCGCCAGTACAGGGATTGGAACCGGGGAGCTGTTTTTT
cdr3_aa: CASTGIGTGELFF

v_call: TRBV6-5
j_call: TRBJ1-3
d_call: -
clone_size: -
cdr3_nt: TGTGCCAGCAGTCCTGAGGTCTCTGGAAACACCATATATTTT
cdr3_aa: CASSPEVSGNTIYF

v_call: TRBV5-6
j_call: TRBJ1-4
d_call: -
clone_size: few
cdr3_nt: TGTGCCAGCAGCTTGAAGGGGGATAATGAAAAACTGTTTTTT
cdr3_aa: CASSLKGDNEKLFF

v_call: TRBV14
j_call: TRBJ1-1
d_call: TRBD1
clone_size: few
cdr3_nt: TGTGCCAGCAGCCACAGGACAGGGGTCTCCTCCACTGAAGCTTTCTTT
cdr3_aa: CASSHRTGVSSTEAFF

v_call: TRBV7-9
j_call: TRBJ1-5
d_call: -
clone_size: -
cdr3_nt: TGTTCCAGCAGCTCAGGGACTAATAGCAATCAGCCCCAGCATTTT
cdr3_aa: CSSSSGTNSNQPQHF

v_call: TRBV19
j_call: TRBJ1-5
d_call: TRBD1
clone_size: -
cdr3_nt: TGTGCCAGTAGTCCTCGCCCGGGACAGGTCTTTATCCAGCCCCAGCATTTT
cdr3_aa: CASSPRPGQVFIQPQHF

v_call: TRBV5-6
j_call: TRBJ2-7
d_call: TRBD2
clone_size: once
cdr3_nt: TGTGCCAGCAGCAGACTCGGGACTAGCGGGAGAGGGGGCCCCTACGAGCAGTACTTC
cdr3_aa: CASSRLGTSGRGGPYEQYF

v_call: TRBV11-2
j_call: TRBJ2-3
d_call: TRBD2
clone_size: -
cdr3_nt: TGTGCCAGCAGCTCCGGGACTAGCGTGGCAGATACGCAGTATTTT
cdr3_aa: CASSSGTSVADTQYF

v_call: TRBV19
j_call: TRBJ2-1
d_call: TRBD2
clone_size: once
cdr3_nt: TGTGCCAGTAGTTTTAGCGGGGGGGCTAGGAATGAGCAGTTCTTC
cdr3_aa: CASSFSGGARNEQFF

v_call: TRBV5-8
j_call: TRBJ2-3
d_call: TRBD1
clone_size: -
cdr3_nt: TGTGCCAGCAGTTCCGACAGGGAACTCACAGATACGCAGTATTTT
cdr3_aa: CASSSDRELTDTQYF

v_call: TRBV5-6
j_call: TRBJ1-3
d_call: -
clone_size: few
cdr3_nt: TGTGCCAGCAGCCGGAAGGCAGGGGCCGGAAACACCATATATTTT
cdr3_aa: CASSRKAGAGNTIYF

v_call: TRBV5-6
j_call: TRBJ2-7
d_call: TRBD2
clone_size: few
cdr3_nt: TGTGCCAGCAGCTCGGCGGGGGTCCCCTTATCACTCGAGCAGTACTTC
cdr3_aa: CASSSAGVPLSLEQYF

v_call: TRBV7-2
j_call: TRBJ1-4
d_call: -
clone_size: -
cdr3_nt: TGTGCCAGCAGCTTAGGAGGCAGGGTTAGTGAAAAACTGTTTTTT
cdr3_aa: CASSLGGRVSEKLFF

v_call: TRBV9
j_call: TRBJ2-5
d_call: -
clone_size: -
cdr3_nt: TGTGCCAGCAGCGTAGGTCCCTTTGTAATGGAGACCCAGTACTTC
cdr3_aa: CASSVGPFVMETQYF

v_call: TRBV11-3
j_call: TRBJ2-1
d_call: TRBD2
clone_size: -
cdr3_nt: TGTGCCAGCAGCTTATCGGGGGGGCGTGAGCAGTTCTTC
cdr3_aa: CASSLSGGREQFF

v_call: TRBV11-3
j_call: TRBJ2-3
d_call: -
clone_size: -
cdr3_nt: TGTGCCAGCAGCCTCTCAGGGTTGGATACGCAGTATTTT
cdr3_aa: CASSLSGLDTQYF

v_call: TRBV2
j_call: TRBJ1-5
d_call: -
clone_size: few
cdr3_nt: TGTGCCAGCAGTGACCCGAGCCAGCCCCAGCATTTT
cdr3_aa: CASSDPSQPQHF

v_call: TRBV5-6
j_call: TRBJ2-5
d_call: -
clone_size: -
cdr3_nt: TGTGCCAGCAGGAGAAACGGACAGCCCTCCCAAGAGACCCAGTACTTC
cdr3_aa: CASRRNGQPSQETQYF

v_call: TRBV27
j_call: TRBJ2-1
d_call: -
clone_size: -
cdr3_nt: TGTGCCAGCACCACTACCTACAATGAGCAGTTCTTC
cdr3_aa: CASTTTYNEQFF

v_call: TRBV6-6
j_call: TRBJ2-2
d_call: -
clone_size: -
cdr3_nt: TGTGCCAGCAGTTACTCGCCAGGGGGGACCGGGGAGCTGTTTTTT
cdr3_aa: CASSYSPGGTGELFF

v_call: TRBV19
j_call: TRBJ2-1
d_call: TRBD2
clone_size: -
cdr3_nt: TGTGCCAGTAGTATATATAGGGGCGGGGGGGCGAATGAGCAGTTCTTC
cdr3_aa: CASSIYRGGGANEQFF

v_call: TRBV7-2
j_call: TRBJ1-1
d_call: -
clone_size: -
cdr3_nt: TGTGCCAGCAGGTCGGGGGGGTCGAACACTGAAGCTTTCTTT
cdr3_aa: CASRSGGSNTEAFF

v_call: TRBV9
j_call: TRBJ1-3
d_call: -
clone_size: -
cdr3_nt: TGTGCCAGCAGCACCTGGGACTTCGAGAGCTCTGGAAACACCATATATTTT
cdr3_aa: CASSTWDFESSGNTIYF

v_call: TRBV19
j_call: TRBJ1-5
d_call: TRBD1
clone_size: -
cdr3_nt: TGTGCCAGTACAGACAGGGGATGGTATAGCAATCAGCCCCAGCATTTT
cdr3_aa: CASTDRGWYSNQPQHF

v_call: TRBV28
j_call: TRBJ1-3
d_call: -
clone_size: -
cdr3_nt: TGTGCCAGCAGTGGCCAGGGCACTTTCTCTGGAAACACCATATATTTT
cdr3_aa: CASSGQGTFSGNTIYF

v_call: TRBV30
j_call: TRBJ2-5
d_call: TRBD2
clone_size: once
cdr3_nt: TGTGCCTGGAGTCCTCTAGATGCGGGGGGCCGAGAGACCCAGTACTTC
cdr3_aa: CAWSPLDAGGRETQYF

v_call: TRBV6-1
j_call: TRBJ2-3
d_call: -
clone_size: -
cdr3_nt: TGTGCCAGCAGTTTGGGGCCGGGTCTAGATACGCAGTATTTT
cdr3_aa: CASSLGPGLDTQYF

v_call: TRBV11-2
j_call: TRBJ2-7
d_call: -
clone_size: -
cdr3_nt: TGTGCCAGCAGCTTCCCCCGGAGGGCCTACGAGCAGTACTTC
cdr3_aa: CASSFPRRAYEQYF

v_call: TRBV9
j_call: TRBJ2-1
d_call: -
clone_size: -
cdr3_nt: TGTGCCAGCAGCGTACGGGGAGGTCTATACAATGAGCAGTTCTTC
cdr3_aa: CASSVRGGLYNEQFF

v_call: TRBV11-2
j_call: TRBJ2-1
d_call: -
clone_size: -
cdr3_nt: TGTGCCAGCAGCTTAACGTTCGGGCCGGGACATACTTACAATGAGCAGTTCTTC
cdr3_aa: CASSLTFGPGHTYNEQFF

v_call: TRBV27
j_call: TRBJ2-7
d_call: TRBD2
clone_size: -
cdr3_nt: TGTGCCAGCAGTTTAGGGCTAGCGGGGAGCGAGCAGTACTTC
cdr3_aa: CASSLGLAGSEQYF

v_call: TRBV7-3
j_call: TRBJ2-3
d_call: -
clone_size: -
cdr3_nt: TGTGCCAGCAGCTTTTCGCCCGAGGGCACAGATACGCAGTATTTT
cdr3_aa: CASSFSPEGTDTQYF

v_call: TRBV2
j_call: TRBJ2-7
d_call: TRBD1
clone_size: few
cdr3_nt: TGTGCCAGCAGCCGGGACAGATACGAGCAGTACTTC
cdr3_aa: CASSRDRYEQYF

v_call: TRBV4-1
j_call: TRBJ2-2
d_call: TRBD1
clone_size: -
cdr3_nt: TGCGCCAGCAGCCAAGCGGGACAGGGGATCCGGGAGCTGTTTTTT
cdr3_aa: CASSQAGQGIRELFF

v_call: TRBV7-8
j_call: TRBJ2-7
d_call: -
clone_size: few
cdr3_nt: TGTGCCAGCAGCTTAGCCGGCCAGGGCTACGAGCAGTACTTC
cdr3_aa: CASSLAGQGYEQYF